The present T cell receptor beta chain was sequenced within a study of neurological immune-mediated disorders. The study's findings and limits: Any association between clinical or MRI features and the multiple sclerosis repertoire cluster was absent. It was HTLV-1-associated myelopathy that showed the most TCR clonal expansion, while multiple sclerosis showed the least, falling below healthy controls. Phylogenetically, 18 of 34 multiple sclerosis patients' repertoires fell into one related-CDR3 cluster, a possible signature.

The CDR3 extends over 14 amino acids. CDR1 and CDR2 from the germline V gene are ENHRY and SYGVKD. V shed 7 bases, J shed 5 bases, and the junction held 9 bases outside the gene matches. From 15-18 subjects, each sequencing run yielded over 170 million TCR-beta sequences. TCRdb reprocessed the 5' RACE reads via MiXCR and lists one record per CDR3 protein. The sample has about 80,000 distinct CDR3 sequences, approximately 4.3% seen once. This clonotype has ten or more counts. Its antigen is as yet unknown. The time point here: longitudinal time-point 3. This clonotype originated in a woman aged 55-70 years with multiple sclerosis. Sequences were obtained from PBMCs. This chain uses TRBV10-3 with TRBJ2-3; 7 nucleotides agree with TRBD1. CDR3 DNA sequence: TGTGCCATCAAACCGGACAGGATCAAAGATACGCAGTATTTT. Protein: CAIKPDRIKDTQYF.